These 30 T cell receptor beta chains originate from one sample sequenced in a study of blood T cell repertoires in COVID-19. Some clones are missing from TCRdb's copy, which holds only in-frame ones; the method was immunoSEQ multiplex PCR. The table records a few hundred thousand clones, just under 85% of them present only once. The sample consisted of PBMCs or T cells enriched from blood (not recorded which). All receptors derive from a man aged 40-55 years who had recovered from COVID-19.

V usage is TRBV28 and J usage is TRBJ1-5; no reliable D call. V gave up 8 bases and J gave up 6 bases, with 17 bases separating them. Germline loops: CDR1 MDHEN, CDR2 SYDVKM. The CDR3 has 14 amino acids. CDR3 nucleotides: TGTGCCAGCGGGGAAGGATGGGGAGGTCAGCCCCAGCATTTT. Its translation: CASGEGWGGQPQHF.

The chain employs TRBV27 and TRBJ1-5, with 7 nucleotides matching TRBD1. Trimming at V came to 6 bases and at J to 3 bases, leaving 8 bases not matched to a gene. The germline V gene encodes CDR1 MNHEY and CDR2 SMNVEV (reference sequence). The CDR3 runs to 15 residues. The CDR3 sequence is CASSRDRAYNQPQHF. DNA for the CDR3: TGTGCCAGCAGCCGAGACAGGGCTTACAATCAGCCCCAGCATTTT.

The gene calls are TRBV7-9 and TRBJ2-3, with 10 bases identical to TRBD1. CDR3 length: 19 residues. The germline V gene has CDR1 SEHNR and CDR2 FQNEAQ (reference sequence). Trimming at V came to 5 bases and at J to 6 bases, leaving 20 bases not matched to a gene. This CDR3 reads CASSAGQGKRAYLGDTQYF. DNA for the CDR3: TGTGCCAGCAGCGCGGGACAGGGGAAGCGGGCCTACCTGGGGGATACGCAGTATTTT.

V and J are TRBV5-1 and TRBJ2-5, with TRBD2 as a possible D gene (5 bases). The ends were cut back, 8 bases at V and 2 bases at J, with 16 bases in the middle. This CDR3 has 14 residues. Germline V gene lookup returns CDR1 SGHRS and CDR2 YFSETQ. The CDR3 DNA sequence: TGCGCCAGTCTCCAAGGTGGGAGTCAAGAGACCCAGTACTTC. This encodes CASLQGGSQETQYF.

DNA for the CDR3: TGCGCCAGCAGCTTACAGGGTGTCAGCACAGATACGCAGTATTTT. Translated: CASSLQGVSTDTQYF. The rearrangement uses TRBV5-1 and TRBJ2-3; D might be TRBD1 (6 bases). The germline gives CDR1 SGHRS, CDR2 YFSETQ. The CDR3 is 15 residues long. Trimming stripped 2 bases from V and 0 bases from J, with 10 bases between.

J is TRBJ2-1 and V is TRBV9; 9 nucleotides agree with TRBD1. Germline loops: CDR1 SGDLS, CDR2 YYNGEE. J was trimmed by 6 bases and V by 0 bases; bases with no gene match: 7. The CDR3 length is 16 residues. The CDR3, as DNA: TGTGCCAGCAGCGTAGTAGGAGGGACAGGGTCCAATGAGCAGTTCTTC. It translates to CASSVVGGTGSNEQFF.

In its sample, this clone was seen a few times. The chain recombines TRBV10-2 with TRBJ1-1; D not certain. This CDR3 is 13 amino acids long. The germline V and J ends were trimmed by 6 bases and 0 bases, with 8 bases remaining between them. The germline gives CDR1 WSHSY, CDR2 SAAADI. CDR3 loop: CASRGGLNTEAFF. The DNA for the CDR3 is TGCGCCAGCAGAGGAGGGTTGAACACTGAAGCTTTCTTT.

The V call is TRBV3-1 (or the pseudogene TRBV3-2), the J call TRBJ1-5; D gene ambiguous. Germline CDR1 is LGHDT and CDR2 is YNNKEL (reference sequence). The V and J ends lost 1 base and 9 bases respectively, with 16 bases between them. The CDR3 covers 15 residues. The CDR3 region has the DNA TGTGCCAGCAGCCAAGGGCCAGCGGGCCTCGTGCCCCAGCATTTT. The encoded protein is CASSQGPAGLVPQHF.

The chain has TRBV10-3 and TRBJ1-2, with D maybe TRBD1 (5 bases). Germline CDR1 ENHRY, CDR2 SYGVKD. Trimming took 5 bases from V and 4 from J, leaving 11 bases between them. The CDR3 has 13 residues. CDR3 sequence: CAISQQETYGYTF. In DNA, the CDR3 is TGTGCCATCAGTCAACAGGAGACCTATGGCTACACCTTC.

This sequence joins TRBV4-1 and TRBJ1-5; D uncertain. The CDR3 is 15 residues long. Germline CDR1 MGHRA, CDR2 YSYEKL. The germline V and J ends were trimmed by 4 bases and 4 bases, with 14 bases remaining between them. The CDR3 sequence: CASSRSSLENQPQHF. In DNA, the CDR3 is TGCGCCAGCAGCCGGAGCAGCTTAGAAAATCAGCCCCAGCATTTT.

The V and J genes are TRBV7-3 and TRBJ1-2, with a weak D call TRBD1 (5 bases). The germline CDR1 and CDR2 sequences are SGHTA and FQGTGA. The CDR3 covers 10 residues. V dropped 5 bases and J dropped 13 bases, with 11 bases sitting between them. The DNA for the CDR3 is TGTGCCAGCAGCCCGGCCGGGGGCACCTTC. It codes for CASSPAGGTF. The whole variable domain, remainder taken from reference TRBV7-3 and TRBJ1-2, is GAGVSQTPSNKVTEKGKYVELRCDPISGHTALYWYRQSLGQGPEFLIYFQGTGAADDSGLPNDRFFAVRPEGSVSTLKIQRTERGDSAVYLCASSPAGGTFGSGTRLTVV.

The chain is built from TRBV4-2 and TRBJ2-1; a weak D match, TRBD1 (5 bases). The V and J ends lost 1 base and 9 bases respectively, with 7 bases between them. Looked up from germline, CDR1 is LGHNA and CDR2 is YNFKEQ. The CDR3 runs 12 residues. In DNA, the CDR3 is TGTGCCAGCAGCCAAGGGGGCAGTGAGCAGTTCTTC. Protein product: CASSQGGSEQFF.

The table lists this clone with a count of one. The chain recombines TRBV5-5 with TRBJ2-5; D unclear. The CDR3 covers 14 residues. Germline V gene lookup returns CDR1 SGHKS and CDR2 YYEKEE (reference sequence). V was cut by 0 bases and J by 5 bases, with 11 bases left in between. The chain's CDR3 is CASSLVVPVETQYF. The CDR3, as DNA: TGTGCCAGCAGCTTGGTAGTCCCTGTGGAGACCCAGTACTTC.

The chain employs TRBV7-2 and TRBJ2-2; D remains ambiguous. Trimming pared 9 bases from V and 3 bases from J, leaving 5 bases between. This CDR3 is 11 amino acids long. From germline, CDR1 is SGHTA and CDR2 FQGNSA. CDR3 region: CARVDTGELFF. CDR3 bases: TGTGCCAGAGTAGACACCGGGGAGCTGTTTTTT. Using reference TRBV7-2 and TRBJ2-2 for the parts outside the CDR3, the full variable domain is GAGVSQSPSNKVTEKGKDVELRCDPISGHTALYWYRQSLGQGLEFLIYFQGNSAPDKSGLPSDRFSAERTGGSVSTLTIQRTQQEDSAVYLCARVDTGELFFGEGSRLTVL.

In this sample, this clone turned up a few times. The chain joins TRBV2 to TRBJ2-5; possible D gene TRBD2, 6 bases. Germline CDR1 reads SNHLY; CDR2 reads FYNNEI. The CDR3 runs to 14 residues. V lost 8 bases and J lost 5, with 18 bases in between. CDR3: CASGSGTRSETQYF. The CDR3 coding sequence is TGTGCCAGCGGATCCGGGACTCGAAGCGAGACCCAGTACTTC.

This chain connects TRBV7-9 to TRBJ1-5, with TRBD1 matching over 7 bases. Germline CDR1 reads SEHNR; CDR2 reads FQNEAQ (reference sequence). This CDR3 comprises 16 residues. Unmatched junction bases numbered 13, after V lost 8 bases and J lost 3 bases. CDR3: CASGSNLQGNNQPQHF. CDR3 sequence (DNA): TGTGCCAGCGGATCTAATCTACAGGGGAACAATCAGCCCCAGCATTTT.

The CDR3 loop reads CASSLVPGTPKEQYF. The CDR3 DNA is TGTGCCAGCAGCTTGGTCCCCGGGACACCCAAAGAGCAGTACTTC. The chain couples TRBV5-5 to TRBJ2-7, with D tentatively TRBD1 (6 bases). From germline, CDR1 is SGHKS and CDR2 YYEKEE (reference sequence). This CDR3 region has 15 residues. V was shortened by 0 bases and J by 7 bases, with 17 bases between the two germline ends.

This clone was detected a few times. The chain carries TRBV24-1 and TRBJ2-3; 8 bases are a match to TRBD2. The germline V gene has CDR1 KGHDR and CDR2 SFDVKD. Trimming removed 2 bases from V and 4 bases from J; junction bases left unmatched: 7. The CDR3 loop spans 16 amino acids. CDR3 residues: CATSDSGRGGPDTQYF. The CDR3 nucleotides are TGTGCCACCAGTGATTCGGGACGGGGGGGTCCAGATACGCAGTATTTT.

The genes are TRBV7-3 and TRBJ2-5; D may be TRBD2 (6 bases). Trimming stripped 2 bases from V and 5 bases from J, with 12 bases between. The CDR3 spans 14 residues. Germline assignment: CDR1 SGHTA and CDR2 FQGTGA. The CDR3 nucleotides read TGTGCCAGCAGCTTAGGAGGGGCGGGCGAGACCCAGTACTTC. Its protein is CASSLGGAGETQYF.

The chain couples TRBV21-1 to TRBJ1-1. TRBV21-1 is classified as a pseudogene. The CDR3 has 16 residues. The CDR3 here is CASSPARPEGYTEAFF. CDR3 DNA: TGTGCCAGCAGCCCCGCGCGCCCGGAGGGGTACACTGAAGCTTTCTTT.

The chain joins TRBV27 to TRBJ1-2, with TRBD1 identical over 7 bases. This CDR3 region has 14 residues. Trimming at V came to 5 bases and at J to 3 bases, leaving 6 bases not matched to a gene. Germline V gives CDR1 MNHEY, CDR2 SMNVEV (reference sequence). The CDR3 DNA follows: TGTGCCAGCAGTGAGACAGGGCCGGACTATGGCTACACCTTC. Its translation is CASSETGPDYGYTF.

This clone appeared once. J is TRBJ1-5 and V is TRBV5-5; D not resolved. CDR3 length: 15 residues. Germline CDR1 is SGHKS and CDR2 is YYEKEE (reference sequence). V was trimmed by 4 bases and J by 0 bases, leaving 11 bases between them. CDR3 in amino acids: CASSRNRDSNQPQHF. The DNA for the CDR3 is TGTGCCAGCAGCAGAAACCGGGATAGCAATCAGCCCCAGCATTTT.

The rearrangement links TRBV7-2 to TRBJ2-1; 8 nucleotides agree with TRBD2. The V and J ends lost 2 bases and 11 bases, in that order; junction bases with no gene match: 11. Looked up from germline, CDR1 is SGHTA and CDR2 is FQGNSA. The CDR3 totals 15 residues. The CDR3, as DNA: TGTGCCAGCAGCTTATCGCAGCGGGGGACGGGGAAGCAGTTCTTC. It is translated as CASSLSQRGTGKQFF.

To note about this clone: The same CDR3 also results from other DNA sequences found in this sample. The genes are TRBV29-1 and TRBJ1-1; TRBD1 matches 8 bases. V shed 7 bases and J 1 base; nucleotides not matched to a gene: 2. The CDR3 consists of 12 residues. Germline V gives CDR1 SQVTM, CDR2 ANQGSEA. CDR3 amino acids: CSGGQGNTEAFF. The DNA of the CDR3 is TGCAGCGGCGGACAGGGGAACACTGAAGCTTTCTTT.

CDR3 DNA sequence: TGTGCCAGCAGCTCCCGGGTCGGTGAAGCTTTCTTT. This codes for CASSSRVGEAFF. The chain joins TRBV11-3 to TRBJ1-1, with no clear D. CDR1 and CDR2 (germline): SGHNT, YENEEA. V was cut by 4 bases and J by 7 bases, with 10 bases left in between. This CDR3 comprises 12 residues. Based on the CDR3 plus reference TRBV11-3 and TRBJ1-1, the full variable domain is EAGVVQSPRYKIIEKKQPVAFWCNPISGHNTLYWYLQNLGQGPELLIRYENEEAVDDSQLPKDRFSAERLKGVDSTLKIQPAELGDSAVYLCASSSRVGEAFFGQGTRLTVV.

J is TRBJ2-7 and V is TRBV5-1; possibly TRBD2 for D (6 bases). Germline CDR1 reads SGHRS; CDR2 reads YFSETQ. This CDR3 is 14 amino acids long. The V end lost 2 bases, the J end lost 3 bases, and 12 bases lay between the germline ends. The CDR3 spells CASSFSGALYEQYF. The DNA of the CDR3 is TGCGCCAGCAGCTTTAGCGGAGCCCTCTACGAGCAGTACTTC. The variable domain in full, completed from reference TRBV5-1 and TRBJ2-7, reads KAGVTQTPRYLIKTRGQQVTLSCSPISGHRSVSWYQQTPGQGLQFLFEYFSETQRNKGNFPGRFSGRQFSNSRSEMNVSTLELGDSALYLCASSFSGALYEQYFGPGTRLTVT.

The chain joins TRBV5-1 to TRBJ2-4; 8 bases fit TRBD1. Germline loops: CDR1 SGHRS, CDR2 YFSETQ. V lost 6 bases and J lost 5; bases outside the gene matches: 7. This CDR3 comprises 14 residues. The CDR3 DNA reads as TGCGCCAGCAAGGGACAGGTTTCCGAAAACATTCAGTACTTC. Protein sequence: CASKGQVSENIQYF.

The CDR3 coding sequence is TGTGCCAGCGAAGACAGGAGCTCCTACGAGCAGTACTTC. Its protein product is CASEDRSSYEQYF. This chain joins TRBV2 and TRBJ2-7; D possibly corresponds to TRBD1 (6 bases). CDR1 SNHLY and CDR2 FYNNEI come from the germline V gene. The CDR3 is 13 residues long. Trimming pared 8 bases from V and 0 bases from J, leaving 11 bases between.

For the CDR3, the DNA is TGTGCCAGCAGCCTAACAGGGGGCGCAGGACCAGACTATGGCTACACCTTC. Translation: CASSLTGGAGPDYGYTF. The V gene is TRBV11-2, the J gene TRBJ1-2; 9 nucleotides line up with TRBD1. The V gene's germline CDR1 is SGHAT and CDR2 FQNNGV. This CDR3 is 17 amino acids long. With V trimmed by 5 bases and J by 3 bases, 13 bases remained unmatched.

This clone came up a few times. The chain links TRBV2 to TRBJ2-7, with D perhaps TRBD2 (6 bases). CDR3 size: 14 residues. Trimming shortened V by 2 bases and J by 1 base, and 9 bases separated the two germline ends. Germline CDR1 reads SNHLY; CDR2 reads FYNNEI. CDR3 bases: TGTGCCAGCAGTGAAACGGGACTGTCCTACGAGCAGTACTTC. It yields the protein CASSETGLSYEQYF.